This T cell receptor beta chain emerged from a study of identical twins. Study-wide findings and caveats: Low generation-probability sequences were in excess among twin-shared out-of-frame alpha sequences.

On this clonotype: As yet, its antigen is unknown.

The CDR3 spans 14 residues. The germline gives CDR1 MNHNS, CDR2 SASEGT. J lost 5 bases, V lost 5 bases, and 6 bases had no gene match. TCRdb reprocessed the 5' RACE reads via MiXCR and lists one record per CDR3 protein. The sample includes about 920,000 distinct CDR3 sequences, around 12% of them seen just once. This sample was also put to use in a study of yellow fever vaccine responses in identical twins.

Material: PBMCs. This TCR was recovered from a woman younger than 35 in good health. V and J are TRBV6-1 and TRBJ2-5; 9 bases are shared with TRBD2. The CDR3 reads CASSLSGRVETQYF. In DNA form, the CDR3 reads TGTGCCAGCAGTCTTAGCGGGAGAGTGGAGACCCAGTACTTC.